What follows are 2 T cell receptor beta chains derived from one specimen sequenced in a study of cytomegalovirus exposure and HLA in healthy donors. 13 Jbeta primers and 60 Vbeta primers were used for the PCR. Repertoires were generated with immunoSEQ multiplex PCR, while TCRdb's copy carries only in-frame clones and drops some. The top ten clones hold around 7% of a sample with approximately 170,000 clones, about three quarters of them seen once. What was sequenced was PBMCs. The receptors derive from a woman aged 40-49 years in good health and CMV-seropositive.

The genes are TRBV18 and TRBJ1-5; D is uncertain. In germline, CDR1 is KGHSH, CDR2 LQKENI. V lost 0 bases, J lost 3 bases, and 12 bases lay in between. This CDR3 has 16 residues. The CDR3 region has the DNA TGTGCCAGCTCACCACCAGGCGGCGGCCCCAATCAGCCCCAGCATTTT. Amino acid sequence: CASSPPGGGPNQPQHF.

This clone was counted only a few times. The chain combines TRBV6-1 with TRBJ1-3; TRBD1 matches 9 bases. Germline V lookup: CDR1 MNHNS, CDR2 SASEGT. Trimming took 6 bases from V and 0 from J; bases not matched to a gene: 3. This CDR3 comprises 15 residues. CDR3 loop: CASREGQGSGNTIYF. Written as DNA, the CDR3 is TGTGCCAGCAGAGAGGGACAGGGCTCTGGAAACACCATATATTTT.